A single sample is the source of the 20 T cell receptor beta chains below, sequenced in a study of cytomegalovirus exposure and HLA in healthy donors (dated by TCRdb to about 2017). Libraries were prepared through the immunoSEQ multiplex PCR assay. For the multiplex PCR, a mixture combining 60 forward primers for TCR Vbeta segments and 13 reverse primers for TCR Jbeta segments was used. TCRdb mirrors the immuneACCESS table, restricted to in-frame sequences. Some clones are absent from its copies; in checked studies, under half trace to an unresolved V gene, and the reason for the others is unknown. The sample table contains 130,000 to 150,000 clones; only one count was recorded for around 84% of them. About 2.9% of the sample is in the top ten clones. Sample: PBMCs. The source of these receptors is a man aged 35 to 55 in good health and CMV-seropositive.

The V call is TRBV19, the J call TRBJ1-1; possibly TRBD1 for D (6 bases). V was clipped by 1 base and J by 0 bases, with 15 bases between them. Germline assignment: CDR1 LNHDA and CDR2 SQIVND (reference sequence). CDR3 length: 17 residues. CDR3 DNA: TGTGCCAGTAGTATAGCCCTCGGGAGGGGGATGAACACTGAAGCTTTCTTT. It is translated as CASSIALGRGMNTEAFF.

CDR3 nucleotides: TGTGCCACCGGACTAGGCGGGAATGAGCAGTTCTTC. It codes for CATGLGGNEQFF. This chain connects TRBV6-4 to TRBJ2-1; 7 nucleotides line up with TRBD2. The germline V gene has CDR1 MRHNA and CDR2 SNTAGT. Trimming cost V 10 bases and J 7 bases; bases outside gene matches: 7. This CDR3 spans 12 amino acids.

This chain uses TRBV6-1 with TRBJ1-5; 8 nucleotides line up with TRBD1. Germline loops: CDR1 MNHNS, CDR2 SASEGT. V lost 6 bases and J lost 1; bases outside the gene matches: 5. The CDR3 is made up of 15 amino acids. The CDR3 loop is CASSRQGLSNQPQHF. The CDR3 nucleotides read TGTGCCAGCAGCCGACAGGGGTTAAGCAATCAGCCCCAGCATTTT.

The genes are TRBV5-5 and TRBJ1-2; 7 positions match TRBD1. CDR3 length equals 15 residues. The germline CDR1 and CDR2 sequences are SGHKS and YYEKEE (reference sequence). V shed 4 bases and J 4 bases; nucleotides not matched to a gene: 10. DNA for the CDR3: TGTGCCAGCAGCGATCTAGACAGGGAAGGCTATGGCTACACCTTC. It codes for CASSDLDREGYGYTF.

The rearrangement links TRBV18 to TRBJ2-3; TRBD2 matches at 14 bases. CDR1 KGHSH and CDR2 LQKENI come from the germline V gene. With 3 bases clipped from V and 6 bases from J, the junction kept 2 bases outside the gene matches. This CDR3 comprises 15 residues. CDR3 protein: CASSPRLAGGDTQYF. DNA for the CDR3: TGTGCCAGCTCACCGCGACTAGCGGGAGGGGATACGCAGTATTTT.

V gene TRBV7-2 combines with J gene TRBJ1-2, with 10 positions matching TRBD1. Germline V gene data show CDR1 as SGHTA and CDR2 as FQGNSA. The CDR3 spans 15 residues. V trimming: 0 bases; J trimming: 7 bases; junction bases outside the gene matches: 5. The CDR3 protein is CASSLAADRGGGYTF. CDR3 DNA sequence: TGTGCCAGCAGCTTAGCTGCGGACAGGGGGGGTGGCTACACCTTC.

The V call is TRBV5-5, the J call TRBJ1-4; D call uncertain. The CDR3 runs 16 residues. CDR1 SGHKS and CDR2 YYEKEE come from the germline V gene (reference sequence). Trimming removed 4 bases from V and 0 bases from J, with 13 bases in between. CDR3 protein: CASSPGAVTTNEKLFF. The CDR3 DNA follows: TGTGCCAGCAGCCCCGGTGCGGTAACAACTAATGAAAAACTGTTTTTT.

The chain carries TRBV7-2 and TRBJ2-1, with TRBD2 matching over 11 bases. Trimming removed 4 bases from V and 7 bases from J; junction bases left unmatched: 9. The CDR3 contains 16 residues. The V gene's germline CDR1 is SGHTA and CDR2 FQGNSA. The CDR3 region has the DNA TGTGCCAGCAGCTACGATAGCGGGAGGGCGGCGAATGAGCAGTTCTTC. This sequence encodes CASSYDSGRAANEQFF.

The chain's CDR3 is CASSSPPGGAFIKYEQYF. As DNA, the CDR3 is TGTGCCAGCAGCTCGCCCCCTGGGGGGGCGTTTATAAAATACGAGCAGTACTTC. The chain has TRBV7-2 and TRBJ2-7, with D perhaps matching TRBD2 (7 bases). The germline V gene encodes CDR1 SGHTA and CDR2 FQGNSA. The V end was cut by 4 bases, the J end by 4 bases, with 26 bases between. The CDR3 consists of 18 residues. The full variable domain, its missing parts supplied by reference TRBV7-2 and TRBJ2-7, is GAGVSQSPSNKVTEKGKDVELRCDPISGHTALYWYRQSLGQGLEFLIYFQGNSAPDKSGLPSDRFSAERTGGSVSTLTIQRTQQEDSAVYLCASSSPPGGAFIKYEQYFGPGTRLTVT.

The V call is TRBV19, the J call TRBJ1-1, with a weak D call TRBD1 (6 bases). Germline V gene data show CDR1 as LNHDA and CDR2 as SQIVND (reference sequence). The CDR3 is 12 amino acids. Deletions cut 9 bases from V and 0 bases from J, with 8 bases between. The CDR3, as DNA: TGTGCCAGCAGGGACATGAACACTGAAGCTTTCTTT. Translating gives CASRDMNTEAFF.

This clone has only one observation. The chain carries TRBV4-3 and TRBJ2-3, with 10 positions matching TRBD2. V was pared by 0 bases and J by 6 bases, with 6 bases of the junction left unmatched. The germline V gene has CDR1 LGHNA and CDR2 YSLEER. The CDR3 is made up of 16 amino acids. The CDR3 coding sequence is TGCGCCAGCAGCCAAGATGGGACTAGCGAGAGGGATACGCAGTATTTT. It translates to CASSQDGTSERDTQYF.

The chain links TRBV6-5 to TRBJ2-1; 7 bases are a match to TRBD2. Per germline, CDR1 MNHEY and CDR2 SVGAGI. The J segment lost 6 bases and the V segment lost 1 base, leaving 6 bases of the junction unmatched. This CDR3 comprises 15 residues. The CDR3 spells CASSYLAGVRNEQFF. Written as DNA, the CDR3 is TGTGCCAGCAGTTACTTGGCGGGGGTCCGCAATGAGCAGTTCTTC.

The chain has TRBV19 and TRBJ2-7, with D maybe TRBD1 (5 bases). Per germline, CDR1 LNHDA and CDR2 SQIVND (reference sequence). CDR3 length: 14 residues. Trimming took off 4 bases at V and 3 bases at J, with 13 bases between the two ends. CDR3 in amino acids: CASSRAGKSYEQYF. The CDR3 DNA reads TGTGCCAGTAGTAGGGCAGGGAAAAGCTACGAGCAGTACTTC.

The J gene is TRBJ2-6, the V gene TRBV25-1; D unresolved. Germline CDR1 and CDR2: MGHDK and SYGVNS. This CDR3 comprises 13 residues. The V end was cut by 6 bases, the J end by 0 bases, with 3 bases between. The CDR3 DNA is TGTGCCAGCAGCTCCTCTGGGGCCAACGTCCTGACTTTC. This codes for CASSSSGANVLTF.

The chain carries TRBV4-3 and TRBJ2-6, with 7 bases lining up with TRBD2. This CDR3 has 21 residues. The V segment lost 4 bases and the J segment 0 bases; nucleotides outside the gene matches: 18. Germline V gene lookup returns CDR1 LGHNA and CDR2 YSLEER. The CDR3 protein is CASSRVSLRDYFNSGANVLTF. The CDR3 coding sequence is TGCGCCAGCAGCCGCGTCTCACTCCGGGACTACTTCAACTCTGGGGCCAACGTCCTGACTTTC.

This chain uses TRBV4-3 with TRBJ1-2, with D hard to call. Germline CDR1 is LGHNA and CDR2 is YSLEER. The CDR3 spans 15 residues. V shed 5 bases and J shed 0 bases, with 13 bases lying between them. Here the CDR3 DNA reads TGCGCCAGCAGCAGTTCAGTTACCTCTAACTATGGCTACACCTTC. The encoded protein is CASSSSVTSNYGYTF.

The rearrangement links TRBV25-1 to TRBJ1-1; D is uncertain. Germline assignment: CDR1 MGHDK and CDR2 SYGVNS. The CDR3 contains 13 residues. The V end was cut by 3 bases, the J end by 7 bases, with 12 bases between. CDR3 region: CASSEPPSSEAFF. CDR3 sequence (DNA): TGTGCCAGCAGTGAGCCCCCAAGTAGTGAAGCTTTCTTT.

The CDR3 DNA is TGTGCCAGCAGCTTCCGAGAGGTTGCTGGAAACACCATATATTTT. Translated, it gives CASSFREVAGNTIYF. The rearrangement uses TRBV9 and TRBJ1-3; no clear D gene. Trimming took off 4 bases at V and 2 bases at J, with 13 bases between the two ends. Germline CDR1 SGDLS, CDR2 YYNGEE. This CDR3 has 15 residues.

The chain employs TRBV30 and TRBJ2-5; D is perhaps TRBD2 (5 bases). V lost 4 bases and J 2 bases, leaving 11 bases between the germline ends. Germline assignment: CDR1 GTSNPN and CDR2 SVGIG (reference sequence). The CDR3 loop spans 13 amino acids. CDR3: CAWTRDYQETQYF. CDR3 coding DNA: TGTGCCTGGACTCGCGACTATCAAGAGACCCAGTACTTC.

The gene calls are TRBV9 and TRBJ1-2; weak D call: TRBD1 (6 bases). Germline lookup yields CDR1 SGDLS and CDR2 YYNGEE. The CDR3 extends over 19 amino acids. V was pared by 0 bases and J by 0 bases, with 21 bases between. The CDR3 loop is CASSVDGGRHLGSNYGYTF. DNA of the CDR3: TGTGCCAGCAGCGTAGACGGGGGGCGTCATCTTGGATCTAACTATGGCTACACCTTC.